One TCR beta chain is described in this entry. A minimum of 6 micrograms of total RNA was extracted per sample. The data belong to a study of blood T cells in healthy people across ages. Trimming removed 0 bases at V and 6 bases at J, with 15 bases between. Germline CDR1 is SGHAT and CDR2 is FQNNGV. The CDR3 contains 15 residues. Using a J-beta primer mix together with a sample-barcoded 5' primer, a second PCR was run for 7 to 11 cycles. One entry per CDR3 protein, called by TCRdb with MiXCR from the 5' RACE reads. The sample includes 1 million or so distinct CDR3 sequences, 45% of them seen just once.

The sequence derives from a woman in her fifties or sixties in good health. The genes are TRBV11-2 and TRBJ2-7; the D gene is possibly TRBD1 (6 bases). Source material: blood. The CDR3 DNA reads TGTGCCAGCAGCTTAGACAGGGGTGCTTTCGGCGAGCAGTACTTC. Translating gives CASSLDRGAFGEQYF. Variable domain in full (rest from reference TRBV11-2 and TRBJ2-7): EAGVAQSPRYKIIEKRQSVAFWCNPISGHATLYWYQQILGQGPKLLIQFQNNGVVDDSQLPKDRFSAERLKGVDSTLKIQPAKLEDSAVYLCASSLDRGAFGEQYFGPGTRLTVT.